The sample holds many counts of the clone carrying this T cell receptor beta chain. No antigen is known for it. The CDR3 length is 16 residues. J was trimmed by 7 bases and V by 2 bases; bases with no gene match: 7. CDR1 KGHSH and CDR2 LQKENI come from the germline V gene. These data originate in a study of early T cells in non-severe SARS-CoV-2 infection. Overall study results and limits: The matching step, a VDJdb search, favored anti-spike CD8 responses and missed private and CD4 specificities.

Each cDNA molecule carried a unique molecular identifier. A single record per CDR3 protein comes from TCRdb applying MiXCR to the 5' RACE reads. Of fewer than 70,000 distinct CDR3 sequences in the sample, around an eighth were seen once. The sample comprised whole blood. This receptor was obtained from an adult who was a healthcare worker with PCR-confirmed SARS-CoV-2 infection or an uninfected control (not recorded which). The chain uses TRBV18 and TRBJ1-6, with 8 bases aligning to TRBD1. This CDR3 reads CASSPVGQVWNSPLHF. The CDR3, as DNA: TGTGCCAGCTCACCAGTGGGACAGGTCTGGAATTCACCCCTCCACTTT.